The 4 T cell receptor beta chains given below trace back to one sample, sequenced in a study of shared clonotypes between healthy human individuals (dated by TCRdb to the early 2020s). CD8 naive samples were obtained by positive selection for CCR7 among CD45RO-negative cells, yielding a CD45RA+CCR7+ population from which TemRA cells were excluded. Receptor libraries were prepared by the immunoSEQ multiplex PCR assay. TCRdb provides this immuneACCESS table in a form limited to in-frame rearrangements. Some clones are lacking; in checked studies, under half of them reflect an unresolved V gene, and why the rest are absent is not known. A total of roughly 770,000 clones appear in this sample, around 96% of them only once. Of the sample, approximately 0.2% falls within the top ten clones. Sequences were obtained from naive CD8+ T cells sorted from blood. The cell subset or site label, read with the paper, signifies: CD45RA+CCR7+. These TCRs come from a man younger than 40 in good health.

J is TRBJ2-3 and V is TRBV28, with 8 bases aligning to TRBD2. CDR1 is MDHEN, CDR2 SYDVKM, per germline. With 2 bases clipped from V and 6 bases from J, the junction kept 10 bases outside the gene matches. CDR3 length: 16 residues. CDR3 nucleotide sequence: TGTGCCAGCAGTTTAGTCGGATTGTCTAGCGGGGATACGCAGTATTTT. Its protein is CASSLVGLSSGDTQYF.

The gene calls are TRBV27 and TRBJ1-5; D gene ambiguous. CDR1 is MNHEY, CDR2 SMNVEV, per germline (reference sequence). The CDR3 length is 15 residues. Trimming removed 7 bases at V and 2 bases at J, with 15 bases between. CDR3 amino acids: CASTLSPGGNQPQHF. As DNA, the CDR3 is TGTGCCAGCACCCTGAGCCCCGGGGGCAATCAGCCCCAGCATTTT.

The chain recombines TRBV27 with TRBJ2-1, with 15 bases fitting TRBD2. Losses at the gene ends were 4 bases for V and 8 bases for J; bases not matched to a gene: 6. From germline, CDR1 is MNHEY and CDR2 SMNVEV (reference sequence). CDR3 length: 16 residues. DNA for the CDR3: TGTGCCAGCAGTTCAGGACTAGCGGGAGGGTGGGATGAGCAGTTCTTC. It specifies CASSSGLAGGWDEQFF.

This chain connects TRBV27 to TRBJ2-7; no definite D call. Deletions cut 1 base from V and 5 bases from J, with 9 bases between. The CDR3 has 13 residues. Looked up from germline, CDR1 is MNHEY and CDR2 is SMNVEV (reference sequence). This CDR3 is CASSLYEGHEQYF. The CDR3 nucleotides are TGTGCCAGCAGTTTATATGAAGGGCACGAGCAGTACTTC.